The 9 T cell receptor beta chains below all came from one sample that was sequenced in a study of identical twins. TCRdb re-called the 5' RACE reads through MiXCR, storing one row per CDR3 protein. Among 1.5 million to 2 million distinct CDR3 sequences, roughly a third were seen once, and the ten largest hold about 0.25%. The material sequenced was cord blood. These receptors came from a newborn girl in good health.

This clonotype has only a few counts. The chain recombines TRBV11-2 with TRBJ1-1; 7 nucleotides align to TRBD1. This CDR3 is 18 amino acids long. Germline V CDR1 and CDR2: SGHAT, FQNNGV. After removal of 2 bases from V and 1 base from J, the junction contained 13 bases not matched to a gene. The CDR3 DNA follows: TGTGCCAGCAGCTTAAACAAGGGACAGACAGGGCAGAACACTGAAGCTTTCTTT. Its protein product is CASSLNKGQTGQNTEAFF.

This clonotype has a count of ten or more. The CDR3 DNA reads as TGTGCCAGCAGTTACTCTAGGGGGTCCTACGAGCAGTACTTC. Translating gives CASSYSRGSYEQYF. V gene TRBV6-5 combines with J gene TRBJ2-7, with D perhaps TRBD1 (6 bases). CDR3 size: 14 residues. Trimming took off 0 bases at V and 1 base at J, with 7 bases between the two ends. Germline CDR1 reads MNHEY; CDR2 reads SVGAGI.

The V call is TRBV6-2 or TRBV6-3, the J call TRBJ2-1; TRBD1 might be the D (6 bases). Germline loops: CDR1 MNHEY, CDR2 SVGEGT. The CDR3 is 14 residues long. Trimming shortened V by 7 bases and J by 3 bases, and 13 bases separated the two germline ends. DNA of the CDR3: TGTGCCAGCAACTTTAGGGGGATCTACAATGAGCAGTTCTTC. As protein: CASNFRGIYNEQFF.

The table lists this clonotype with a few counts. One end of the junction varies from germline; a read error may be responsible. This rearrangement joins TRBV5-1 to TRBJ2-7; 12 bases align to TRBD1. The CDR3 runs to 14 residues. Per the germline V gene, CDR1 is SGHRS and CDR2 is YFSETQ. CDR3 region: CASSPGQGAYDQYF. The CDR3 coding sequence is TGCGCCAGTTCGCCGGGACAGGGGGCCTACGATCAGTACTTC. Looking up the rest from reference TRBV5-1 and TRBJ2-7 gives the full variable domain: KAGVTQTPRYLIKTRGQQVTLSCSPISGHRSVSWYQQTPGQGLQFLFEYFSETQRNKGNFPGRFSGRQFSNSRSEMNVSTLELGDSALYLCASSPGQGAYDQYFGPGTRLTVT.

This clonotype was counted a few times. This chain joins TRBV20-1 and TRBJ2-2; a possible D gene is TRBD2 (5 bases). V was clipped by 3 bases and J by 0 bases, with 8 bases between them. The CDR3 length is 14 residues. Looked up from germline, CDR1 is DFQATT and CDR2 is SNEGSKA (reference sequence). The CDR3 nucleotides read TGCAGTGCTAGGGCGGGTCCGAACACCGGGGAGCTGTTTTTT. Residues: CSARAGPNTGELFF.

This clonotype was seen a handful of times. The CDR3, as DNA: TGTGCCAGCAGTTTTCGGCAGTCCCTTCAGCCCCAGCATTTT. Its protein product is CASSFRQSLQPQHF. V and J are TRBV12-3 or TRBV12-4 and TRBJ1-5; D is unresolved. The CDR3 runs 14 residues. Between the trimmed V and J ends, which lost 3 bases and 6 bases, there was a span of 12 bases.

Details on this clonotype: At one of its ends the junction is not consistent with the germline gene, which may arise from a read error. This rearrangement joins TRBV7-9 to TRBJ2-7; D is unresolved. Germline lookup yields CDR1 SEHNR and CDR2 FQNEAQ (reference sequence). The CDR3 is made up of 13 amino acids. The CDR3: CASSLVTPYVQYF. The CDR3 DNA follows: TGTGCCAGCAGCTTAGTGACACCGTACGTGCAGTACTTC.

The chain employs TRBV20-1 and TRBJ1-2; a weak D match, TRBD1 (6 bases). This CDR3 contains 13 residues. Trimming shortened V by 0 bases and J by 8 bases, and 13 bases separated the two germline ends. Germline values: CDR1 DFQATT, CDR2 SNEGSKA (reference sequence). CDR3 sequence reads: CSAREGASGGYTF. The CDR3 DNA sequence: TGCAGTGCTAGAGAGGGGGCGAGCGGGGGCTACACCTTC.

This clonotype was counted many times. The V gene is TRBV6-1, the J gene TRBJ1-2; D uncertain. Germline V gives CDR1 MNHNS, CDR2 SASEGT. Trimming left V 8 bases short and J 1 base short, with 8 bases between. The length of the CDR3 is 12 residues. Here the CDR3 reads CASGHSNYGYTF. CDR3 DNA sequence: TGTGCCAGCGGGCACAGTAACTATGGCTACACCTTC.